This TCR beta chain was documented in a study of Graves' ophthalmopathy and Graves' hyperthyroidism (dated by TCRdb to 2016 to 2019). Regarding the study in general: Peripheral blood was collected at initial diagnosis, prior to any treatment. The independent validation cohort included 18 to 20 hyperthyroidism patients plus 17 patients who later progressed from hyperthyroidism to ophthalmopathy. In about six hyperthyroidism patients, T-cell repertoires of thyroid tissue and blood were compared. Following sample collection, hyperthyroidism patients were given methimazole at a starting dose of 30 mg daily, and ophthalmopathy patients were given high-dose intravenous methylprednisolone. To explore V-J signatures that distinguish ophthalmopathy from hyperthyroidism, a discovery set of roughly 98 patients was enrolled, made up of roughly 41 with ophthalmopathy and fewer than 60 with stable hyperthyroidism. TCR beta repertoire signatures were used to distinguish Graves' ophthalmopathy from Graves' hyperthyroidism and to predict progression to ophthalmopathy. The 75 to 100 discovery patients were divided at random into training and test sets in a 7:3 ratio. In total, approximately 140 blood samples were TCR-sequenced: 40 to 45 ophthalmopathy, some 75 hyperthyroidism and roughly 17 hyperthyroidism-to-ophthalmopathy patients. Results the study describes overall, beyond this receptor: In validation, the model predicted ophthalmopathy progression with 55% to 71% sensitivity and 72% to 80% specificity; some twelve predicted patients were CT-confirmed with GO in a median of around 6 months. The 13-signature model separated ophthalmopathy from stable hyperthyroidism with around 90% sensitivity and about 81% specificity in cross-validation, and 80%/75% in the test set. Among expanded thyroid clonotypes with frequency above 0.001, most also showed up in blood, which suggests that blood repertoires may reflect the thyroid immune response. No statistical method was used to set the sample size in advance, and the investigators knew which group each participant was assigned to.

At the junction V is shortened by 6 bases and J by 2 bases, with 14 bases in between. The CDR3 sequence holds 14 residues, the cysteine and phenylalanine included. Only the CDR3 DNA stays, 42 bases, in frame from base 1. The germline V gene provides CDR1 KGHSH and CDR2 LQKENI. TCR beta CDR3 regions were amplified from RNA transcripts for repertoire sequencing. A first-round RT-PCR used HTBI primers with the Qiagen OneStep RT-PCR kit, followed by a second-round multiplex PCR, size selection and purification. The libraries underwent paired-end sequencing with 100 bp reads on an Illumina HiSeq2000. Turning to the authors' computational methods: SOAPnuke was used to process the reads, removing any read that contained adapters or uncalled bases, had a mean Phred below 15, or lacked an exact match to the constant primer or identifier. COPE v1.2.5 was used to merge high-quality paired reads. Unique nucleotide sequences were defined as clonotypes and aligned to IMGT TRB V, D and J references using MiTCR v1.1. The analysis was limited to V-J combinations with a frequency above 0.0001, which together covered 99.2% of repertoires. For each V-J combination, a TCR clonal expansion and chaos score was defined as F50 clonal expansion divided by the chaos observed in the TCRdist matrix. Welch's t-statistics and random forest were used to narrow the features down to more than 10 V-J combinations, which were then fed into a naive Bayes classifier. Thyroid-blood repertoire similarity was quantified with the Morisita-Horn index. The public reads were run again by TCRdb, first through fastp at Q25 and then through MiXCR, and only productive beta chains were kept. Here each entry gathers all rows of one CDR3 protein and keeps the most common genes and DNA. These V and J calls originate from TCRdb's pipeline instead of the authors' own analysis. The sample records around 470,000 distinct CDR3 sequences, approximately 14% of which are singletons. The ten largest clones represent 9.8% of the sample.

Points on this clonotype: Its antigen is not yet known. Per-nucleotide qualities are absent, and no much larger clonotype sits a single base away.

Patients with ophthalmopathy had moderately to severely active disease, with a Clinical Activity Score of 3 or more, a NOSPECS grade of 4 or more, and a disease duration of less than 3 months. Patients with other autoimmune diseases, uncontrolled infections, pregnancy or lactation were excluded from the study. Clinical symptoms, serum thyroxine, TRAb, thyroid ultrasound and orbital computed tomography formed the basis of the diagnosis. Ficoll-Paque density gradient centrifugation was used to isolate PBMCs from about 10 ml of fresh peripheral blood. Total RNA was extracted using Trizol reagent, and RNA quality was checked on an Agilent 2100 Bioanalyzer.

Here the chain combines TRBV18 and TRBJ2-7; no D gene is confidently identified. This receptor was identified in a woman in her 30s with Graves' ophthalmopathy. Donor details come from another sample of the same person, matched by shared clones. Sample: blood. The CDR3 corresponds to CASSPSVNPYEQYF. The bases read TGTGCCAGCTCGCCCTCGGTGAATCCCTACGAGCAGTACTTC.